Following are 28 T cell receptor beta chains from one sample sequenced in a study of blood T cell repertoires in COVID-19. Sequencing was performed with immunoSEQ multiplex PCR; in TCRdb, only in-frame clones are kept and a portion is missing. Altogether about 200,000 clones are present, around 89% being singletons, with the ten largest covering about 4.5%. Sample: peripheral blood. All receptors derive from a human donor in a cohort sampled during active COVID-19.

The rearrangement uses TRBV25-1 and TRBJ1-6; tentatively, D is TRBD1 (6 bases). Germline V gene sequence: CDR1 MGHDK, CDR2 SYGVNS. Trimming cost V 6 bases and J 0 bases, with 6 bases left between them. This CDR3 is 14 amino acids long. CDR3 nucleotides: TGTGCCAGCAGGGACAGCTCCTATAATTCACCCCTCCACTTT. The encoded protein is CASRDSSYNSPLHF.

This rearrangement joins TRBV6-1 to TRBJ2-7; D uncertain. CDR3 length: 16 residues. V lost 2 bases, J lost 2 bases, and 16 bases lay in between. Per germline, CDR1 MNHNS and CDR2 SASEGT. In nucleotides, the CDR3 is TGTGCCAGCAGTGAATACTCTCAAAGACTGACCTACGAGCAGTACTTC. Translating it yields CASSEYSQRLTYEQYF.

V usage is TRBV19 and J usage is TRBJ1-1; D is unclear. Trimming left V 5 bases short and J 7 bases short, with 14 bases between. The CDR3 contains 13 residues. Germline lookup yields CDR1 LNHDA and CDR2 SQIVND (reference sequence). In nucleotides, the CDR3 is TGTGCCAGTAGTGCCCGCTCCTTACTTGAAGCTTTCTTT. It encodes CASSARSLLEAFF.

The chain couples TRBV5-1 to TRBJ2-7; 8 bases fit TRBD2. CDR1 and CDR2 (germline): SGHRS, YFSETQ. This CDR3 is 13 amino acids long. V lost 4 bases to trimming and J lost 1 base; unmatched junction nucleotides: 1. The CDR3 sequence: CASSGTSSYEQYF. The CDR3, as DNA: TGCGCCAGCAGCGGGACTAGTTCCTACGAGCAGTACTTC. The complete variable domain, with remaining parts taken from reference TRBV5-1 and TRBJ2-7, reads KAGVTQTPRYLIKTRGQQVTLSCSPISGHRSVSWYQQTPGQGLQFLFEYFSETQRNKGNFPGRFSGRQFSNSRSEMNVSTLELGDSALYLCASSGTSSYEQYFGPGTRLTVT.

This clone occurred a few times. This chain's CDR3 is CASSELGGSGGAGANVLTF. In nucleotides, the CDR3 is TGTGCCAGCAGTGAATTGGGGGGATCAGGAGGGGCCGGGGCCAACGTCCTGACTTTC. The V and J genes are TRBV2 and TRBJ2-6; maybe TRBD2 (6 bases). From germline, CDR1 is SNHLY and CDR2 FYNNEI. There are 19 residues in the CDR3. V lost 2 bases, J lost 4 bases, and 21 bases lay in between.

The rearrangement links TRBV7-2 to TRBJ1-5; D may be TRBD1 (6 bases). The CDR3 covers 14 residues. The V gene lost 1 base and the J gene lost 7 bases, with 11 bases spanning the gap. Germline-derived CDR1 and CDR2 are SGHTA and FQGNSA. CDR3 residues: CASSLGTAKQPQHF. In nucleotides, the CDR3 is TGTGCCAGCAGCTTAGGGACAGCAAAGCAGCCCCAGCATTTT.

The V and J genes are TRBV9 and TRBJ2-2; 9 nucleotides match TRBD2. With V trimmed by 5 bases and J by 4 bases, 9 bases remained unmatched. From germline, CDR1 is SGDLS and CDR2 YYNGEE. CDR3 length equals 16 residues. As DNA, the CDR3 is TGTGCCAGCAGGGGGGGTAGCGGGAGTCTCACCGGGGAGCTGTTTTTT. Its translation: CASRGGSGSLTGELFF. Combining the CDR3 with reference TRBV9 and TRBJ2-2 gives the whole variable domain DSGVTQTPKHLITATGQRVTLRCSPRSGDLSVYWYQQSLDQGLQFLIQYYNGEERAKGNILERFSAQQFPDLHSELNLSSLELGDSALYFCASRGGSGSLTGELFFGEGSRLTVL.

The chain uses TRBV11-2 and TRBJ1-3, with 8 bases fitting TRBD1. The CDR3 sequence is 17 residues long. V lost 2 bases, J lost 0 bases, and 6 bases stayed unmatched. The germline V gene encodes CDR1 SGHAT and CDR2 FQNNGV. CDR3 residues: CASSLRGQGYSGNTIYF. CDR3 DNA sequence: TGTGCCAGCAGCTTAAGAGGACAGGGATACTCTGGAAACACCATATATTTT.

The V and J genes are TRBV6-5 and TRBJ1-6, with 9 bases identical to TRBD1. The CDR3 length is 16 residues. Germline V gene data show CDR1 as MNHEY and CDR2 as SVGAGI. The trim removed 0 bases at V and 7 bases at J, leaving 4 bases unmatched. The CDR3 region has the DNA TGTGCCAGCAGTTACTCTACAGGGGGCGCCAATTCACCCCTCCACTTT. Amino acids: CASSYSTGGANSPLHF.

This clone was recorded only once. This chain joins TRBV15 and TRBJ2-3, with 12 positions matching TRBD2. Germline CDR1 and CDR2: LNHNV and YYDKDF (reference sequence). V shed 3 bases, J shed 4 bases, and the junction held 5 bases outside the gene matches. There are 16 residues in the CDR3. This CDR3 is CATSSQLAGGPDTQYF. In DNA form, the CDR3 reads TGTGCCACCAGCAGCCAGCTAGCGGGAGGGCCAGATACGCAGTATTTT.

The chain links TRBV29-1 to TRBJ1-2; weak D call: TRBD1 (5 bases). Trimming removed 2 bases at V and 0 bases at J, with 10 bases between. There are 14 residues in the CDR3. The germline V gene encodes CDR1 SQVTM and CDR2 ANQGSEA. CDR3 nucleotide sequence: TGCAGCGTTGAAACGACAGTAGCTAACTATGGCTACACCTTC. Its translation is CSVETTVANYGYTF.

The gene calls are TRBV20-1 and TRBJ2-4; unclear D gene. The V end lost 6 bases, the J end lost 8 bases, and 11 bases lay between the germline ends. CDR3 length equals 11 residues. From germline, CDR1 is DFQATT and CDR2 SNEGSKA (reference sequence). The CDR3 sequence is CSATFRDIQYF. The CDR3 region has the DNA TGCAGTGCCACCTTCCGGGACATTCAGTACTTC.

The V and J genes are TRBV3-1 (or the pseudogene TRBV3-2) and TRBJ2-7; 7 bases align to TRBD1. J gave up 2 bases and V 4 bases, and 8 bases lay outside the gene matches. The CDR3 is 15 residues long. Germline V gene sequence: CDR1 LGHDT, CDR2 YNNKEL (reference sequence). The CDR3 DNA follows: TGTGCCAGCAGCCCGCGACAGGGAGAGGCCTACGAGCAGTACTTC. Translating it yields CASSPRQGEAYEQYF.

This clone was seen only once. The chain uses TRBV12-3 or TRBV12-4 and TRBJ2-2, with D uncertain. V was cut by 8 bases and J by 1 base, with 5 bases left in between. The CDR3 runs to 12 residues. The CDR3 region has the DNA TGTGCCAGCGAGTTGAACACCGGGGAGCTGTTTTTT. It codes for CASELNTGELFF.

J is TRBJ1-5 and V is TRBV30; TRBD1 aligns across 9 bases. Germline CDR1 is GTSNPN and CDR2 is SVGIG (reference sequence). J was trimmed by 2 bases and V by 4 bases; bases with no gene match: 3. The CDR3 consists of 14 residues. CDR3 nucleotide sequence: TGTGCCTGGACCCGGGACAGGGGCAATCAGCCCCAGCATTTT. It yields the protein CAWTRDRGNQPQHF.

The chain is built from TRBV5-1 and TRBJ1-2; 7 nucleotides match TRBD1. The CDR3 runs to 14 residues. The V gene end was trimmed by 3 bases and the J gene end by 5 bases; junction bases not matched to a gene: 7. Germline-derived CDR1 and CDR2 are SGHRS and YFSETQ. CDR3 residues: CASSSTGRIYGYTF. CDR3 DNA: TGCGCCAGCAGCTCGACAGGGCGAATTTATGGCTACACCTTC.

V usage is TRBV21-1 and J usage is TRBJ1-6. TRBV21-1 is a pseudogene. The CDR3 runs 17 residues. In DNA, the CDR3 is TGTGCCAGCAGCAATACCCGGGGTTTCTCCTATAATTCACCCCTCCACTTT. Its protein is CASSNTRGFSYNSPLHF.

The CDR3 nucleotides read TGTGCCAGCAGCTTAGTTGGGGGGAAACTGTACGAGCAGTACTTC. Protein sequence: CASSLVGGKLYEQYF. V is TRBV11-2 and J is TRBJ2-7, with a tentative D call TRBD2 (6 bases). Germline CDR1 SGHAT, CDR2 FQNNGV. V was shortened by 1 base and J by 4 bases, with 14 bases between the two germline ends. The CDR3 is 15 amino acids.

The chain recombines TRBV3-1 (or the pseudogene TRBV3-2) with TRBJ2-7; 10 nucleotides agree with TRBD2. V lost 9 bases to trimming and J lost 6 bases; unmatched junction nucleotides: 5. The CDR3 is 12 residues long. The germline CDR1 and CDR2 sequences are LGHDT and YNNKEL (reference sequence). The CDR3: CARSGRGGEQYF. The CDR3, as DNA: TGTGCCAGGAGCGGGAGGGGAGGCGAGCAGTACTTC.

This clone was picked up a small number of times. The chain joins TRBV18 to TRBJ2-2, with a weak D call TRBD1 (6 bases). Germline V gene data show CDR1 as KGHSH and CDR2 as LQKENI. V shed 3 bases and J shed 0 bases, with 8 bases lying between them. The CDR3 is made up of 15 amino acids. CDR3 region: CASSPYRANTGELFF. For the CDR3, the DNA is TGTGCCAGCTCACCGTACAGGGCGAACACCGGGGAGCTGTTTTTT.

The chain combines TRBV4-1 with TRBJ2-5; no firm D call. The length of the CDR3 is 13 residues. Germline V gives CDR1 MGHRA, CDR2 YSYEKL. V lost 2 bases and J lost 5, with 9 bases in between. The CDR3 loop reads CASSQSELETQYF. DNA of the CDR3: TGCGCCAGCAGCCAATCGGAGCTGGAGACCCAGTACTTC.

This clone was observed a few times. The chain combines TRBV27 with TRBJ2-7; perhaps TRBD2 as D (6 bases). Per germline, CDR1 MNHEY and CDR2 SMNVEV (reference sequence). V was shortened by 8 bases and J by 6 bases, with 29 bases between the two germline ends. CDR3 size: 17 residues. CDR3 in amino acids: CASAPLPGEAPPFEQYF. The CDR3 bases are TGTGCCAGCGCCCCTTTACCGGGGGAGGCCCCTCCTTTCGAGCAGTACTTC.

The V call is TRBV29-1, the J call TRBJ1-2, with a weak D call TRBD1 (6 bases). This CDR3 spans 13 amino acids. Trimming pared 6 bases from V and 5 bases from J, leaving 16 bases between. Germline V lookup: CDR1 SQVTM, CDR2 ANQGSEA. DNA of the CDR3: TGCAGCGTCCATAGGGGGACGGAGTATGGCTACACCTTC. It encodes CSVHRGTEYGYTF. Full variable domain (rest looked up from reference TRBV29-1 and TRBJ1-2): SAVISQKPSRDICQRGTSLTIQCQVDSQVTMMFWYRQQPGQSLTLIATANQGSEATYESGFVIDKFPISRPNLTFSTLTVSNMSPEDSSIYLCSVHRGTEYGYTFGSGTRLTVV.

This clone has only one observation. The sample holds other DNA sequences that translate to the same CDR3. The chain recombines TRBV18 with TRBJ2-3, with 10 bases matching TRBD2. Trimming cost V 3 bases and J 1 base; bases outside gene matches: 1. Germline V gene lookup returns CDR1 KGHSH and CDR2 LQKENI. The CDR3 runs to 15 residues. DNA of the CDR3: TGTGCCAGCTCACCCGGACTAGCGGGCACAGATACGCAGTATTTT. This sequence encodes CASSPGLAGTDTQYF. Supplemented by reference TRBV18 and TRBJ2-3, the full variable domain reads NAGVMQNPRHLVRRRGQEARLRCSPMKGHSHVYWYRQLPEEGLKFMVYLQKENIIDESGMPKERFSAEFPKEGPSILRIQQVVRGDSAAYFCASSPGLAGTDTQYFGPGTRLTVL.

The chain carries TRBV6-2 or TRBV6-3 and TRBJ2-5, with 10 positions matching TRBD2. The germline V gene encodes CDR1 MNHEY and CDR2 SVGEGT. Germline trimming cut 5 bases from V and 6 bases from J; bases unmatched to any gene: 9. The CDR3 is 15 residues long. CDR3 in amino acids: CASSDPGLARKTQYF. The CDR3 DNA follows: TGTGCCAGCAGTGACCCGGGACTAGCGAGGAAGACCCAGTACTTC.

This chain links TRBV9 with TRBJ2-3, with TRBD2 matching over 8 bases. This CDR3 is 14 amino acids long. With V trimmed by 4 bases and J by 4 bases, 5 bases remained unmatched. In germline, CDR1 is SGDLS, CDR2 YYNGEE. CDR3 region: CASSKQAGADTQYF. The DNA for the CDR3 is TGTGCCAGCAGCAAACAAGCGGGGGCAGATACGCAGTATTTT.

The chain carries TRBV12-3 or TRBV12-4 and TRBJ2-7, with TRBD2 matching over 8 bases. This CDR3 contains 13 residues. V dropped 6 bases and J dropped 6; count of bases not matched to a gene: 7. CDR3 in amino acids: CASSPAGEGEQYF. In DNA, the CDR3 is TGTGCCAGCAGCCCAGCGGGAGAGGGCGAGCAGTACTTC.

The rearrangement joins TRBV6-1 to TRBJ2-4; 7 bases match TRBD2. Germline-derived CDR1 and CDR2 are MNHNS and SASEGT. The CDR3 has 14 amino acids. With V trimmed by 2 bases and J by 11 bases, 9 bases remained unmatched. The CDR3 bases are TGTGCCAGCAGTGAAAGTTTTTTGGGAGGGGTTCAGTACTTC. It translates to CASSESFLGGVQYF.